Each of the 25 T cell receptor beta chains below was sequenced from the same sample in a study of CD8 T cells in Susac syndrome. RNA totalling roughly 0.45 to 1 ug underwent reverse transcription with random hexamers. TCRdb re-called the immunoSEQ multiplex PCR reads with MiXCR, one entry per CDR3 protein. The profile shows some 160,000 distinct CDR3 sequences, approximately 96% of them singletons. The sequencing input was CD8+ T cells from PBMCs. These receptors were obtained from a human donor with multiple sclerosis.

The chain is built from TRBV4-1 and TRBJ2-5; D uncertain. From germline, CDR1 is MGHRA and CDR2 YSYEKL. V shed 0 bases and J shed 0 bases, with 8 bases lying between them. This CDR3 has 15 amino acids. The chain's CDR3 is CASSQDRQDQETQYF. DNA of the CDR3: TGCGCCAGCAGCCAAGATCGGCAGGACCAAGAGACCCAGTACTTC.

This chain joins TRBV7-8 and TRBJ2-7; tentatively, D is TRBD2 (7 bases). V dropped 5 bases and J dropped 5 bases, with 19 bases sitting between them. Germline CDR1 and CDR2: SGHVS and FQNEAQ. The CDR3 contains 15 residues. CDR3 region: CASSPWGRETHEQYF. In DNA form, the CDR3 reads TGTGCCAGCAGCCCTTGGGGGCGGGAGACCCACGAGCAGTACTTC. Using reference TRBV7-8 and TRBJ2-7 for the parts outside the CDR3, the full variable domain is GAGVSQSPRYKVAKRGQDVALRCDPISGHVSLFWYQQALGQGPEFLTYFQNEAQLDKSGLPSDRFFAERPEGSVSTLKIQRTQQEDSAVYLCASSPWGRETHEQYFGPGTRLTVT.

V usage is TRBV20-1 and J usage is TRBJ1-2, with no clear D. Trimming stripped 5 bases from V and 3 bases from J, with 16 bases between. CDR1 and CDR2 (germline): DFQATT, SNEGSKA (reference sequence). There are 14 residues in the CDR3. CDR3 bases: TGCAGTGCTCCGCATGGTGGACCGCACTATGGCTACACCTTC. It yields the protein CSAPHGGPHYGYTF.

This clonotype showed up just once. The V gene is TRBV4-2, the J gene TRBJ2-7, with TRBD1 matching over 7 bases. Germline values: CDR1 LGHNA, CDR2 YNFKEQ. The CDR3 spans 16 residues. V dropped 4 bases and J dropped 3; count of bases not matched to a gene: 12. The CDR3 DNA sequence: TGTGCCAGCAGCCGAAAAGGGGGCAGGTTTTACTACGAGCAGTACTTC. Protein sequence: CASSRKGGRFYYEQYF.

This clonotype appeared a single time. The chain is built from TRBV2 and TRBJ1-1; 7 bases line up with TRBD1. This CDR3 comprises 13 residues. Germline V gene data show CDR1 as SNHLY and CDR2 as FYNNEI. After removal of 4 bases from V and 5 bases from J, the junction contained 4 bases not matched to a gene. The CDR3 sequence: CASSAGGWTEAFF. In nucleotides, the CDR3 is TGTGCCAGCAGTGCAGGGGGTTGGACTGAAGCTTTCTTT.

This sequence joins TRBV4-2 and TRBJ1-2; D perhaps matches TRBD1 (5 bases). With 0 bases removed from V and 4 bases from J, the gap between germline ends came to 15 bases. The CDR3 runs 16 residues. The V gene's germline CDR1 is LGHNA and CDR2 YNFKEQ. This CDR3 reads CASSQERGQGRYGYTF. CDR3 DNA sequence: TGTGCCAGCAGCCAAGAGAGGGGCCAGGGTCGCTATGGCTACACCTTC.

The V and J genes are TRBV5-1 and TRBJ2-6; 7 positions match TRBD1. J gave up 0 bases and V 4 bases, and 10 bases lay outside the gene matches. Per germline, CDR1 SGHRS and CDR2 YFSETQ. The CDR3 sequence is 18 residues long. CDR3 DNA: TGCGCCAGCAGCCAGTTGGGACAGACAAGCTCTGGGGCCAACGTCCTGACTTTC. Amino acids: CASSQLGQTSSGANVLTF.

The CDR3 DNA sequence: TGCGCCAGCTCATCCGGGACCGTCTCCTACGAGCAGTACTTC. It codes for CASSSGTVSYEQYF. The chain joins TRBV5-1 to TRBJ2-7; D may correspond to TRBD1 or TRBD2 (5 bases each). The V gene lost 7 bases and the J gene lost 0 bases, with 14 bases spanning the gap. CDR3 length: 14 residues. The germline V gene has CDR1 SGHRS and CDR2 YFSETQ.

As regards this clonotype: This clone may be a read error of a much larger clone one base away. The chain recombines TRBV11-2 with TRBJ2-7; no definite D call. The CDR3 runs to 11 residues. The germline V and J ends were trimmed by 1 base and 6 bases, with 4 bases remaining between them. Looked up from germline, CDR1 is SGHAT and CDR2 is FQNNGV. The CDR3, as DNA: TGTGCCAGCAGCTTAGTTGGCGAGCAGTACTTC. Translated, it gives CASSLVGEQYF.

V usage is TRBV11-1 and J usage is TRBJ2-3, with 13 bases aligning to TRBD2. Per the germline V gene, CDR1 is SGHAT and CDR2 is FQDESV (reference sequence). The length of the CDR3 is 20 residues. V dropped 2 bases and J dropped 0; count of bases not matched to a gene: 11. The CDR3 DNA is TGTGCCAGCAGCTTAACCTGGACTAGCGGGAGTTATTCGAGCACAGATACGCAGTATTTT. Its translation: CASSLTWTSGSYSSTDTQYF.

The genes are TRBV27 and TRBJ1-1, with a weak D call TRBD1 (5 bases). V gave up 3 bases and J gave up 1 base, with 9 bases separating them. The CDR3 consists of 14 residues. CDR1 MNHEY and CDR2 SMNVEV come from the germline V gene (reference sequence). Here the CDR3 reads CASSFWGANTEAFF. The CDR3 DNA follows: TGTGCCAGCAGTTTTTGGGGCGCGAACACTGAAGCTTTCTTT.

This chain links TRBV3-1 with TRBJ2-1, with 9 bases matching TRBD2. CDR3 length: 16 amino acids. Germline lookup yields CDR1 LGHDT and CDR2 YNNKEL (reference sequence). V gave up 1 base and J gave up 3 bases; unmatched junction bases: 4. CDR3 nucleotides: TGTGCCAGCAGCCAAGGCCTAGCGGGGATCTACAATGAGCAGTTCTTC. Amino acid sequence: CASSQGLAGIYNEQFF.

The chain joins TRBV12-3 or TRBV12-4 to TRBJ1-5; D not resolved. CDR3 length: 14 amino acids. Deletions cut 5 bases from V and 3 bases from J, with 11 bases between. The CDR3 reads CASSPRLNNQPQHF. The CDR3 DNA sequence: TGTGCCAGCAGTCCAAGACTTAACAATCAGCCCCAGCATTTT.

The rearrangement links TRBV27 to TRBJ2-1, with D unresolved. V gave up 5 bases and J gave up 5 bases, with 13 bases separating them. The CDR3 contains 14 residues. CDR1 and CDR2 from the germline V gene are MNHEY and SMNVEV (reference sequence). DNA for the CDR3: TGTGCCAGCAGTGAGTCATCTCCCCACAATGAGCAGTTCTTC. Protein sequence: CASSESSPHNEQFF.

The rearrangement links TRBV27 to TRBJ1-1; possible D gene TRBD1, 5 bases. CDR1 is MNHEY, CDR2 SMNVEV, per germline (reference sequence). V was shortened by 6 bases and J by 4 bases, with 15 bases between the two germline ends. The CDR3 covers 14 residues. CDR3 in amino acids: CASRPAGGGTEAFF. CDR3 bases: TGTGCCAGCAGGCCTGCGGGCGGGGGCACTGAAGCTTTCTTT.

This clonotype showed up just once. The junction departs from germline at one end; a sequencing error may be responsible. The chain combines TRBV29-1 with TRBJ2-5, with TRBD1 as a possible D gene (7 bases). The CDR3 runs 14 residues. The germline CDR1 and CDR2 sequences are SQVTM and ANQGSEA. CDR3 nucleotides: TGCAGCGCCGCGGGACAGTTGAGACAAGGGACCCAGTACTTC. Its protein is CSAAGQLRQGTQYF.

J is TRBJ2-1 and V is TRBV2; D possibly matches TRBD1 or TRBD2 (5 bases each). Looked up from germline, CDR1 is SNHLY and CDR2 is FYNNEI. The CDR3 covers 14 residues. Deletions cut 1 base from V and 6 bases from J, with 10 bases between. The CDR3 DNA follows: TGTGCCAGCAGTGAAGGGGACCCAAGCAATGAGCAGTTCTTC. This translates into CASSEGDPSNEQFF.

The gene calls are TRBV5-1 and TRBJ1-5; D ambiguous. Germline CDR1 reads SGHRS; CDR2 reads YFSETQ. The CDR3 is 14 amino acids. Between the trimmed V and J ends, which lost 6 bases and 5 bases, there was a span of 15 bases. CDR3 sequence (DNA): TGCGCCAGCAAGCTGACTCTGGGCCATCAGCCCCAGCATTTT. Its protein product is CASKLTLGHQPQHF.

This chain joins TRBV9 and TRBJ2-2, with a weak D call TRBD2 (5 bases). The germline V gene has CDR1 SGDLS and CDR2 YYNGEE. The ends were cut back, 5 bases at V and 3 bases at J, with 8 bases in the middle. The CDR3 loop spans 13 amino acids. CDR3 loop: CASRTTHTGELFF. The CDR3 DNA is TGTGCCAGCAGGACTACCCACACCGGGGAGCTGTTTTTT.

The V gene is TRBV27, the J gene TRBJ2-7, with a weak D call TRBD2 (6 bases). V was clipped by 2 bases and J by 2 bases, with 7 bases between them. This CDR3 spans 13 amino acids. Germline-derived CDR1 and CDR2 are MNHEY and SMNVEV (reference sequence). The CDR3 coding sequence is TGTGCCAGCAGTTTAAGGACTACCTACGAGCAGTACTTC. Protein: CASSLRTTYEQYF.

The CDR3 reads CASRGETYEQYF. The CDR3 DNA sequence: TGTGCCAGCAGGGGTGAAACCTACGAGCAGTACTTC. The J gene is TRBJ2-7, the V gene TRBV7-9; D is unresolved. This CDR3 has 12 amino acids. The germline V gene encodes CDR1 SEHNR and CDR2 FQNEAQ (reference sequence). V lost 6 bases, J lost 2 bases, and 8 bases lay in between.

This chain uses TRBV9 with TRBJ2-3, with D hard to call. Germline loops: CDR1 SGDLS, CDR2 YYNGEE. V lost 5 bases and J 6 bases, leaving 10 bases between the germline ends. This CDR3 has 12 amino acids. This chain's CDR3 is CASSRSGDTQYF. The DNA for the CDR3 is TGTGCCAGCAGTCGGAGTGGGGATACGCAGTATTTT.

This chain joins TRBV20-1 and TRBJ2-7; D possibly uses TRBD1 or TRBD2 (5 bases each). The V end lost 5 bases, the J end lost 0 bases, and 14 bases lay between the germline ends. This CDR3 contains 14 residues. Germline-derived CDR1 and CDR2 are DFQATT and SNEGSKA (reference sequence). The CDR3 bases are TGCAGTGCTCAGGGTGCGGCGGGCTCCTACGAGCAGTACTTC. Encoded protein: CSAQGAAGSYEQYF.

The V gene is TRBV2, the J gene TRBJ2-7, with a possible D match to TRBD2 (6 bases). This CDR3 is 14 amino acids long. Trimming stripped 6 bases from V and 4 bases from J, with 16 bases between. The germline V gene has CDR1 SNHLY and CDR2 FYNNEI. Here the CDR3 reads CASSTVGGMYEQYF. CDR3 sequence (DNA): TGTGCCAGCAGCACCGTGGGGGGAATGTACGAGCAGTACTTC.

V is TRBV5-4 and J is TRBJ1-2; tentative D call: TRBD1 (5 bases). The CDR3 has 16 amino acids. Germline CDR1 and CDR2: SGHNT and YYREEE (reference sequence). Trimming removed 1 base from V and 7 bases from J, with 20 bases in between. The CDR3 sequence is CASSLLGGAVGGGYTF. CDR3 coding DNA: TGTGCCAGCAGCTTGTTGGGGGGTGCCGTTGGAGGTGGCTACACCTTC.